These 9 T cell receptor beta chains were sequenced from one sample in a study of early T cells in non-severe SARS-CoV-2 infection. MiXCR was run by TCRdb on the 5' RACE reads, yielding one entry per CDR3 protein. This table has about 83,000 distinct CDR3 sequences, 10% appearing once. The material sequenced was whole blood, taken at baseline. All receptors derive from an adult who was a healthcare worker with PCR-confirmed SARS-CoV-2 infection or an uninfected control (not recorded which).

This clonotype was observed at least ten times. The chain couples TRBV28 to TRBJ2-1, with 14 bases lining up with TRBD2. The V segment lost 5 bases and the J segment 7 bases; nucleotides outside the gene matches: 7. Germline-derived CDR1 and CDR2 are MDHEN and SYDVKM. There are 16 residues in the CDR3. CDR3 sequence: CASSRRLAGGGNEQFF. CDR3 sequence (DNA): TGTGCCAGCAGTCGAAGACTAGCGGGAGGGGGGAATGAGCAGTTCTTC.

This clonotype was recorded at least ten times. For the CDR3, the DNA is TGTGCCAGCAGCGCGACAGGGACGCGGACTGAAGCTTTCTTT. This encodes CASSATGTRTEAFF. The chain employs TRBV9 and TRBJ1-1; TRBD1 matches 7 bases. The CDR3 has 14 amino acids. Germline CDR1 is SGDLS and CDR2 is YYNGEE. After removal of 3 bases from V and 5 bases from J, the junction contained 7 bases not matched to a gene.

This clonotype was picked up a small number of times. The CDR3 sequence: CASSFSGGSSYNEQFF. CDR3 nucleotide sequence: TGTGCCAGCAGCTTTAGCGGGGGAAGCTCCTACAATGAGCAGTTCTTC. V usage is TRBV7-3 and J usage is TRBJ2-1; 9 bases map to TRBD2. Trimming at V came to 3 bases and at J to 0 bases, leaving 3 bases not matched to a gene. Germline loops: CDR1 SGHTA, CDR2 FQGTGA. This CDR3 contains 16 residues.

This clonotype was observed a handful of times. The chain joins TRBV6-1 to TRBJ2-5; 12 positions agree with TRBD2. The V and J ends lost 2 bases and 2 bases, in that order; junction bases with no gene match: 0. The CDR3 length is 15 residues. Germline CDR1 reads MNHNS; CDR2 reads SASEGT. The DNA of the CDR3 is TGTGCCAGCAGTGAACTAGCGGGAGGGCAAGAGACCCAGTACTTC. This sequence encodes CASSELAGGQETQYF.

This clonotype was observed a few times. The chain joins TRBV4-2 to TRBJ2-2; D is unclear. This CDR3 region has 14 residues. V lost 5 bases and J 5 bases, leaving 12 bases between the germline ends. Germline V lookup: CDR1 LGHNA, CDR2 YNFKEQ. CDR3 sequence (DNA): TGTGCCAGCAGCGTTTTGCCCGGGACCGGGGAGCTGTTTTTT. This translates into CASSVLPGTGELFF.

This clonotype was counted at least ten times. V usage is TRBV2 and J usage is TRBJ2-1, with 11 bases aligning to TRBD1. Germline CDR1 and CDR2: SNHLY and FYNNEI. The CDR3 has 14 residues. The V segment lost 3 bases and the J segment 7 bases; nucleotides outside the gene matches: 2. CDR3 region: CASSEGTGGNEQFF. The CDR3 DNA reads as TGTGCCAGCAGTGAGGGGACAGGGGGTAATGAGCAGTTCTTC.

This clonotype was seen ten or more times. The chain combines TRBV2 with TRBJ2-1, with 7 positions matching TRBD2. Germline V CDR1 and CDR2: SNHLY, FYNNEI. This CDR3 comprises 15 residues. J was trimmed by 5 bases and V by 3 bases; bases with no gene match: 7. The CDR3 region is CASSDTGLQHNEQFF. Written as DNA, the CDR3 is TGTGCCAGCAGTGATACGGGACTACAACACAATGAGCAGTTCTTC.

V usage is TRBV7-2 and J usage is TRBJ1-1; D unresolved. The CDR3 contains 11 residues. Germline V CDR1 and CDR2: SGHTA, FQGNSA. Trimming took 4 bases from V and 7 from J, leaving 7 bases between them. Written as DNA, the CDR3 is TGTGCCAGCAGCTCCGACCGTGAAGCTTTCTTT. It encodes CASSSDREAFF.

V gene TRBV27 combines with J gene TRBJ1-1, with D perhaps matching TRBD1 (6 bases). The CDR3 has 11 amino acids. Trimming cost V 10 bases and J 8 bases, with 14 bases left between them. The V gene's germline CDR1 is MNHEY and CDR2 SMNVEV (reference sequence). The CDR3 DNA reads TGTGCCACAGTACAGGGCAGGGAAGCTTTCTTT. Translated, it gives CATVQGREAFF.